What follows are 22 T cell receptor beta chains derived from one specimen sequenced in a study of shared clonotypes between healthy human individuals. Profiled with immunoSEQ multiplex PCR; TCRdb holds only in-frame clones, not every one. The table shows nearly 2 million clones, with about 95% occurring only once. Naive CD8 populations comprised CD45RO-negative cells positively selected for CCR7, excluding terminally differentiated effector memory CD45RA+ cells. Sequencing used naive CD8+ T cells sorted from blood. These TCRs come from a young man in good health.

In the case of this clone: Other DNA sequences within the sample encode an identical CDR3. V is TRBV28 and J is TRBJ2-5; 14 nucleotides line up with TRBD2. Germline CDR1 and CDR2: MDHEN and SYDVKM. Trimming took 8 bases from V and 3 from J; bases not matched to a gene: 2. The length of the CDR3 is 14 residues. The CDR3 spells CASGLAGGEETQYF. The CDR3, as DNA: TGTGCCAGCGGACTAGCGGGAGGTGAAGAGACCCAGTACTTC.

This chain joins TRBV13 and TRBJ1-3, with TRBD1 as a possible D gene (6 bases). This CDR3 has 15 amino acids. Germline values: CDR1 PRHDT, CDR2 FYEKMQ (reference sequence). Deletions cut 6 bases from V and 0 bases from J, with 12 bases between. CDR3 in DNA: TGTGCCAGCAGTGAGACAGGCATCTCTGGAAACACCATATATTTT. It specifies CASSETGISGNTIYF.

V usage is TRBV6-5 and J usage is TRBJ2-1; TRBD2 matches at 7 bases. The CDR3 totals 14 residues. The germline CDR1 and CDR2 sequences are MNHEY and SVGAGI. Trimming cost V 8 bases and J 3 bases; bases outside gene matches: 7. CDR3 sequence (DNA): TGTGCCAGCGGCTCTAGCGGAAACTACAATGAGCAGTTCTTC. Its protein product is CASGSSGNYNEQFF.

Only one count was recorded for this clone. The chain couples TRBV7-9 to TRBJ1-5; no clear D. V was cut by 4 bases and J by 0 bases, with 16 bases left in between. Germline V lookup: CDR1 SEHNR, CDR2 FQNEAQ (reference sequence). This CDR3 comprises 17 residues. The CDR3 protein is CASSSTAPRNSNQPQHF. CDR3 DNA sequence: TGTGCCAGCAGCTCCACAGCTCCACGAAATAGCAATCAGCCCCAGCATTTT.

The rearrangement uses TRBV6-5 and TRBJ1-5; D ambiguous. Trimming took off 6 bases at V and 11 bases at J, with 8 bases between the two ends. Germline V CDR1 and CDR2: MNHEY, SVGAGI. The CDR3 sequence is 10 residues long. The DNA of the CDR3 is TGTGCCAGCAGCCCGATGGCCCAGCATTTT. The encoded protein is CASSPMAQHF.

The V gene is TRBV27, the J gene TRBJ2-7, with no clear D. This CDR3 spans 14 amino acids. CDR1 is MNHEY and CDR2 is SMNVEV in the germline V gene (reference sequence). Deletions cut 4 bases from V and 0 bases from J, with 10 bases between. CDR3 sequence: CASSSTFTSYEQYF. As DNA, the CDR3 is TGTGCCAGCAGTTCGACCTTTACCTCCTACGAGCAGTACTTC.

The chain combines TRBV9 with TRBJ2-7, with 9 bases lining up with TRBD2. Germline V gene sequence: CDR1 SGDLS, CDR2 YYNGEE. This CDR3 is 15 amino acids long. Losses at the gene ends were 3 bases for V and 0 bases for J; bases not matched to a gene: 4. The CDR3 DNA sequence: TGTGCCAGCAGCGCGAGCGGGGGGCCCTCCTACGAGCAGTACTTC. It yields the protein CASSASGGPSYEQYF.

This clone was recorded once. This sequence joins TRBV7-9 and TRBJ2-1, with no clear D. This CDR3 is built from 12 residues. The germline CDR1 and CDR2 sequences are SEHNR and FQNEAQ (reference sequence). V gave up 0 bases and J gave up 8 bases, with 5 bases separating them. In nucleotides, the CDR3 is TGTGCCAGCAGCTTAGCTAGCTATGAGCAGTTCTTC. This sequence encodes CASSLASYEQFF.

The CDR3 DNA reads as TGTGCCAGTATCCCCGAGCCAGGGACCTTATTGAACACTGAAGCTTTCTTT. Protein sequence: CASIPEPGTLLNTEAFF. The chain carries TRBV19 and TRBJ1-1; TRBD1 might be the D (5 bases). The CDR3 has 17 amino acids. V dropped 7 bases and J dropped 0 bases, with 21 bases sitting between them. Germline V gene data show CDR1 as LNHDA and CDR2 as SQIVND (reference sequence).

The chain carries TRBV5-1 and TRBJ2-7, with 13 bases that match TRBD2. The CDR3 extends over 17 amino acids. V was pared by 4 bases and J by 3 bases, with 10 bases of the junction left unmatched. Germline loops: CDR1 SGHRS, CDR2 YFSETQ. The CDR3 here is CASSGGSGTSGVYEQYF. The CDR3 DNA reads TGCGCCAGCAGCGGGGGCTCGGGGACTAGCGGGGTCTACGAGCAGTACTTC.

This rearrangement joins TRBV5-6 to TRBJ1-5; tentative D call: TRBD1 (5 bases). Germline V gives CDR1 SGHDT, CDR2 YYEEEE. The CDR3 is 13 residues long. Trimming removed 4 bases at V and 7 bases at J, with 12 bases between. The CDR3 protein is CASSDQGSQPQHF. CDR3 coding DNA: TGTGCCAGCAGCGACCAGGGTAGCCAGCCCCAGCATTTT.

The chain uses TRBV9 and TRBJ1-1; D is uncertain. The germline V and J ends were trimmed by 0 bases and 3 bases, with 15 bases remaining between them. The length of the CDR3 is 16 residues. Per the germline V gene, CDR1 is SGDLS and CDR2 is YYNGEE. CDR3 residues: CASSVGGGTLYTEAFF. The CDR3 nucleotides are TGTGCCAGCAGCGTAGGAGGCGGAACCCTCTACACTGAAGCTTTCTTT.

The rearrangement joins TRBV27 to TRBJ2-1; 9 nucleotides align to TRBD2. CDR3 size: 14 residues. From germline, CDR1 is MNHEY and CDR2 SMNVEV (reference sequence). V gave up 7 bases and J gave up 4 bases; unmatched junction bases: 5. CDR3 region: CASTETSGYNEQFF. The CDR3 coding sequence is TGTGCCAGCACCGAGACTAGCGGATACAATGAGCAGTTCTTC.

A remark on this clone: The junction shows a germline mismatch at one end, possibly a read error. The chain links TRBV6-1 to TRBJ2-7; 7 bases are shared with TRBD2. CDR3 length: 10 amino acids. Germline V gene data show CDR1 as MNHNS and CDR2 as SASEGT. CDR3: CASSREVWHF. In DNA, the CDR3 is TGTGCCAGCAGCCGGGAGGTATGGCACTTC.

The rearrangement uses TRBV9 and TRBJ2-3, with D tentatively TRBD1 (5 bases). Germline V gives CDR1 SGDLS, CDR2 YYNGEE. Trimming pared 5 bases from V and 3 bases from J, leaving 10 bases between. The CDR3 extends over 13 amino acids. The CDR3 sequence: CASREQETDTQYF. CDR3 nucleotide sequence: TGTGCCAGCAGGGAACAGGAGACAGATACGCAGTATTTT.

This chain uses TRBV6-1 with TRBJ1-3, with D maybe TRBD1 (5 bases). The germline V gene encodes CDR1 MNHNS and CDR2 SASEGT. V was pared by 0 bases and J by 3 bases, with 24 bases between. CDR3 size: 20 residues. The CDR3 DNA is TGTGCCAGCAGTGAAGCGCGGCAGGGAGAGCCCCTTGCCCTTGGAAACACCATATATTTT. This encodes CASSEARQGEPLALGNTIYF.

The chain links TRBV6-1 to TRBJ2-7; D may correspond to TRBD1 or TRBD2 (6 bases each). CDR1 is MNHNS and CDR2 is SASEGT in the germline V gene. V was clipped by 4 bases and J by 0 bases, with 19 bases between them. The CDR3 runs to 17 residues. CDR3 sequence: CASSVVVGGEGSYEQYF. Here the CDR3 DNA reads TGTGCCAGCAGTGTGGTAGTGGGGGGCGAGGGCTCCTACGAGCAGTACTTC.

This chain joins TRBV27 and TRBJ1-5; D perhaps matches TRBD1 (5 bases). The CDR3 is 13 residues long. The germline CDR1 and CDR2 sequences are MNHEY and SMNVEV (reference sequence). The germline V and J ends were trimmed by 8 bases and 1 base, with 9 bases remaining between them. For the CDR3, the DNA is TGTGCCAGCTGGGGGATGAGCAATCAGCCCCAGCATTTT. This gives the protein CASWGMSNQPQHF.

This chain uses TRBV5-1 with TRBJ2-1; weak D call: TRBD1 (6 bases). With 0 bases removed from V and 6 bases from J, the gap between germline ends came to 13 bases. Germline CDR1 and CDR2: SGHRS and YFSETQ. CDR3 length: 15 residues. The CDR3 here is CASSLEDRRSNEQFF. CDR3 in DNA: TGCGCCAGCAGCTTGGAGGACAGAAGATCCAATGAGCAGTTCTTC.

Of note for this clone: This specimen includes other DNA sequences encoding the same CDR3. The genes are TRBV27 and TRBJ1-2, with unresolved D. The CDR3 has 13 amino acids. Germline CDR1 is MNHEY and CDR2 is SMNVEV (reference sequence). Trimming pared 2 bases from V and 4 bases from J, leaving 8 bases between. CDR3 sequence reads: CASSLGQTYGYTF. CDR3 nucleotide sequence: TGTGCCAGCAGTTTAGGGCAGACCTATGGCTACACCTTC.

The chain employs TRBV29-1 and TRBJ2-5, with unresolved D. V gave up 7 bases and J gave up 5 bases, with 11 bases separating them. This CDR3 spans 11 amino acids. The germline V gene encodes CDR1 SQVTM and CDR2 ANQGSEA. CDR3 nucleotides: TGCAGCGCACGGTATGAGGAGACCCAGTACTTC. It yields the protein CSARYEETQYF.

Regarding this clone: Germline is not matched at one junction end, which may reflect a read error. The chain combines TRBV10-2 with TRBJ2-4, with D uncertain. This CDR3 is 12 amino acids long. The germline gives CDR1 WSHSY, CDR2 SAAADI. The CDR3 DNA reads as TGCGCCAGCAGTGACTTCGGAACCGTCAGTTGGTTC. This gives the protein CASSDFGTVSWF.